This TCR beta chain is drawn from a study of blood T cell repertoires in COVID-19. Sequencing used immunoSEQ multiplex PCR; TCRdb keeps in-frame clones, though not all of them. Among 75,000 to 95,000 clones listed, around 80% were seen once. Germline loops: CDR1 SNHLY, CDR2 FYNNEI. Trimming pared 0 bases from V and 9 bases from J, leaving 12 bases between. CDR3 length equals 13 residues. This clonotype was sampled from a woman aged 40 to 49 with active or convalescent COVID-19. Sequencing was done on a sample of peripheral blood. The chain combines TRBV2 with TRBJ2-7; perhaps TRBD2 as D (6 bases). The CDR3 region has the DNA TGTGCCAGCAGTGAAGCGCTTGGGGGGAGGCAGTACTTC. Translating gives CASSEALGGRQYF.